This entry is about one T cell receptor beta chain. These data come from a study of blood T cell repertoires in COVID-19. About the research overall: Samples came from the United States, Italy and Spain, spanning acute and convalescent COVID-19. In each case, the material was cDNA or gDNA derived from T cells, B-cell-depleted T cells, or PBMCs.

TCRdb keeps only in-frame clones here, not all; method: immunoSEQ multiplex PCR. This table has over 150,000 clones, around 85% appearing once. Recovered status applied to Cohort 3 donors who had two consecutive negative PCRs. It also applied to those with clearance or with symptom resolution. The CDR3 spans 13 residues. Looked up from germline, CDR1 is KGHSH and CDR2 is LQKENI. V shed 5 bases and J 3 bases; nucleotides not matched to a gene: 3. The V call is TRBV18, the J call TRBJ1-1; 7 positions agree with TRBD1. Material for sequencing was PBMCs or T cells enriched from blood (not recorded which). This clonotype was sampled from a woman in her 30s who had recovered from COVID-19. The DNA of the CDR3 is TGTGCCAGCTCAATCGACAGGGACACTGAAGCTTTCTTT. As protein: CASSIDRDTEAFF.